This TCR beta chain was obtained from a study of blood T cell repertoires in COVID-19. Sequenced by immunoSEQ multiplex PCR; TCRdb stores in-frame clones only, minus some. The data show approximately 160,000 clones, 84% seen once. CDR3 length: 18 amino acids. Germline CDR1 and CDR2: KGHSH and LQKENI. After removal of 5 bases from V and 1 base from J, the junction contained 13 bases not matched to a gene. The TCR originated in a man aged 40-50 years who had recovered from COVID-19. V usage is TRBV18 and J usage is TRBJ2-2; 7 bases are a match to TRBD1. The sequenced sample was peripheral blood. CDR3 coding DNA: TGTGCCAGCTCAACCCTTCCTAGGACAGGTTTGAACACCGGGGAGCTGTTTTTT. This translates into CASSTLPRTGLNTGELFF.